Presented here are 28 T cell receptor beta chains from one specimen sequenced in a study of T cells in tumors after PD-1 blockade. Generated by immunoSEQ multiplex PCR, the TCRdb table keeps only in-frame clones and is missing some. The sample records around 35,000 clones, approximately 70% being singletons. The sequences come from PBMCs, collected after anti-PD-1 treatment. These receptors were collected from a human donor with basal cell carcinoma.

This chain joins TRBV3-1 (or the pseudogene TRBV3-2) and TRBJ2-3, with TRBD1 matching 9 bases. Germline-derived CDR1 and CDR2 are LGHDT and YNNKEL (reference sequence). The J segment lost 6 bases and the V segment lost 3 bases, leaving 7 bases of the junction unmatched. The length of the CDR3 is 15 residues. CDR3 sequence (DNA): TGTGCCAGCAGCCATCTCCGGGACAGGGCGGATACGCAGTATTTT. It codes for CASSHLRDRADTQYF.

The table lists this clone with a few counts. This rearrangement joins TRBV6-5 to TRBJ2-7; weak D call: TRBD1 (6 bases). From germline, CDR1 is MNHEY and CDR2 SVGAGI. The CDR3 runs 13 residues. V lost 2 bases and J lost 9, with 14 bases in between. The chain's CDR3 is CASSYPDRSGQYF. CDR3 in DNA: TGTGCCAGCAGTTACCCGGACAGAAGTGGGCAGTACTTC.

Only one count was recorded for this clone. The V and J genes are TRBV20-1 and TRBJ2-3; the match to TRBD2 covers 11 bases. This CDR3 contains 15 residues. V lost 6 bases and J lost 5; bases outside the gene matches: 10. CDR1 and CDR2 from the germline V gene are DFQATT and SNEGSKA (reference sequence). The CDR3 DNA is TGCAGTGCGAGTTTAGCGGGGGGGCCGAGAGATACGCAGTATTTT. Translated, it gives CSASLAGGPRDTQYF.

The chain uses TRBV7-8 and TRBJ2-1; no firm D call. CDR3 length: 15 amino acids. The ends were cut back, 1 base at V and 9 bases at J, with 16 bases in the middle. Looked up from germline, CDR1 is SGHVS and CDR2 is FQNEAQ. The CDR3 region has the DNA TGTGCCAGCAGCTTAGAAGGGCAGGCGGTTGGTGAGCAGTTCTTC. This translates into CASSLEGQAVGEQFF.

This sequence joins TRBV9 and TRBJ2-1, with D perhaps TRBD1 or TRBD2 (6 bases each). V shed 4 bases and J shed 0 bases, with 14 bases lying between them. Germline V gene sequence: CDR1 SGDLS, CDR2 YYNGEE. The CDR3 spans 16 residues. Written as DNA, the CDR3 is TGTGCCAGCAGCCCAAGGGGGGCCTACTCCTACAATGAGCAGTTCTTC. Its translation is CASSPRGAYSYNEQFF. Together with reference TRBV9 and TRBJ2-1, the CDR3 gives the full variable domain: DSGVTQTPKHLITATGQRVTLRCSPRSGDLSVYWYQQSLDQGLQFLIQYYNGEERAKGNILERFSAQQFPDLHSELNLSSLELGDSALYFCASSPRGAYSYNEQFFGPGTRLTVL.

The CDR3 protein is CASSPAGTGGDKPQHF. CDR3 nucleotides: TGTGCCAGCAGCCCCGCAGGGACAGGGGGCGATAAGCCCCAGCATTTT. J is TRBJ1-5 and V is TRBV7-2; 12 nucleotides match TRBD1. The ends lost 5 bases at V and 8 bases at J; junction bases unmatched: 10. The CDR3 is made up of 16 amino acids. Per germline, CDR1 SGHTA and CDR2 FQGNSA. Combining the CDR3 with reference TRBV7-2 and TRBJ1-5 gives the whole variable domain GAGVSQSPSNKVTEKGKDVELRCDPISGHTALYWYRQSLGQGLEFLIYFQGNSAPDKSGLPSDRFSAERTGGSVSTLTIQRTQQEDSAVYLCASSPAGTGGDKPQHFGDGTRLSIL.

The V call is TRBV7-9, the J call TRBJ2-2, with D perhaps TRBD1 (5 bases). The CDR3 runs to 17 residues. Germline-derived CDR1 and CDR2 are SEHNR and FQNEAQ (reference sequence). Trimming shortened V by 5 bases and J by 4 bases, and 20 bases separated the two germline ends. This chain's CDR3 is CASSPLLGHGSTGELFF. CDR3 coding DNA: TGTGCCAGCAGCCCATTGTTAGGACACGGATCCACCGGGGAGCTGTTTTTT.

In its sample, this clone was seen a few times. The gene calls are TRBV4-3 and TRBJ2-1; TRBD1 agrees at 10 bases. V trimming: 4 bases; J trimming: 5 bases; junction bases outside the gene matches: 2. The germline CDR1 and CDR2 sequences are LGHNA and YSLEER. CDR3 length: 14 amino acids. Here the CDR3 reads CASSRDRGNNEQFF. Here the CDR3 DNA reads TGCGCCAGCAGCCGGGACAGGGGCAACAATGAGCAGTTCTTC.

CDR3 nucleotides: TGTGCCAGCTCGAAGGACAGGGCTAATTCACCCCTCCACTTT. It specifies CASSKDRANSPLHF. This chain links TRBV18 with TRBJ1-6; 8 bases align to TRBD1. The CDR3 extends over 14 amino acids. Per the germline V gene, CDR1 is KGHSH and CDR2 is LQKENI. Trimming took 6 bases from V and 6 from J; bases not matched to a gene: 4.

This clone was seen just once. V and J are TRBV7-3 and TRBJ2-1; D may be TRBD2 (5 bases). The CDR3 is 15 residues long. The V gene lost 3 bases and the J gene lost 5 bases, with 14 bases spanning the gap. Germline V gene data show CDR1 as SGHTA and CDR2 as FQGTGA. The CDR3 region has the DNA TGTGCCAGCAGCTTTTCGGGGTCTGCAAACAATGAGCAGTTCTTC. Protein sequence: CASSFSGSANNEQFF.

The chain is built from TRBV6-1 and TRBJ2-1; TRBD2 aligns across 12 bases. The germline gives CDR1 MNHNS, CDR2 SASEGT. The CDR3 covers 15 residues. V shed 2 bases, J shed 7 bases, and the junction held 3 bases outside the gene matches. CDR3 bases: TGTGCCAGCAGTGAATTCACTAGCGGGAGGAATGAGCAGTTCTTC. Amino acids: CASSEFTSGRNEQFF.

J is TRBJ2-3 and V is TRBV10-3, with no clear D. V dropped 3 bases and J dropped 2 bases, with 9 bases sitting between them. Germline V gene lookup returns CDR1 ENHRY and CDR2 SYGVKD. CDR3 length: 14 amino acids. The CDR3 coding sequence is TGTGCCATCAGTGACACTGCGACCACAGATACGCAGTATTTT. Translated: CAISDTATTDTQYF.

This clone was seen just once. The chain couples TRBV18 to TRBJ2-3; 14 nucleotides line up with TRBD2. The CDR3 sequence is 17 residues long. Germline V gene sequence: CDR1 KGHSH, CDR2 LQKENI. The ends lost 6 bases at V and 4 bases at J; junction bases unmatched: 9. The CDR3 nucleotides are TGTGCCAGCTCCCCCGGGACTAGCGGGAGACGGGCAGATACGCAGTATTTT. Its protein product is CASSPGTSGRRADTQYF.

CDR3 nucleotides: TGTGCCAGCAGCCGCGGACAGATTTACTACGAGCAGTACTTC. This gives the protein CASSRGQIYYEQYF. The chain recombines TRBV3-1 (or the pseudogene TRBV3-2) with TRBJ2-7, with D possibly TRBD1 on 6 matching bases. The CDR3 sequence is 14 residues long. The V gene lost 4 bases and the J gene lost 3 bases, with 13 bases spanning the gap. Germline assignment: CDR1 LGHDT and CDR2 YNNKEL (reference sequence).

The chain employs TRBV7-2 and TRBJ2-7; 10 bases agree with TRBD2. The trim removed 2 bases at V and 7 bases at J, leaving 5 bases unmatched. The germline V gene encodes CDR1 SGHTA and CDR2 FQGNSA. The CDR3 runs to 14 residues. The CDR3 spells CASSLHASGGEQYF. The CDR3 coding sequence is TGTGCCAGCAGCTTACATGCTAGCGGGGGTGAGCAGTACTTC.

The rearrangement links TRBV28 to TRBJ2-2; D gene uncertain. Germline V gene sequence: CDR1 MDHEN, CDR2 SYDVKM. The CDR3 runs 12 residues. The V end was cut by 3 bases, the J end by 8 bases, with 7 bases between. The CDR3 loop reads CASSFLSGELFF. The DNA of the CDR3 is TGTGCCAGCAGTTTCCTTTCTGGGGAGCTGTTTTTT.

The chain employs TRBV6-5 and TRBJ2-7; TRBD2 agrees at 10 bases. The V segment lost 6 bases and the J segment 7 bases; nucleotides outside the gene matches: 6. The CDR3 spans 13 residues. Germline-derived CDR1 and CDR2 are MNHEY and SVGAGI. The CDR3 loop reads CASRAGGADEQYF. DNA for the CDR3: TGTGCCAGCAGAGCGGGAGGGGCCGATGAGCAGTACTTC.

The V gene is TRBV7-2, the J gene TRBJ2-7; 7 positions agree with TRBD1. CDR1 and CDR2 (germline): SGHTA, FQGNSA. The CDR3 extends over 15 amino acids. J gave up 2 bases and V 5 bases, and 9 bases lay outside the gene matches. This chain's CDR3 is CASSPLRTGPYEQYF. CDR3 sequence (DNA): TGTGCCAGCAGCCCTTTAAGGACAGGACCCTACGAGCAGTACTTC.

The chain recombines TRBV10-3 with TRBJ2-3; TRBD2 is a possible D gene (5 bases). V was clipped by 5 bases and J by 6 bases, with 9 bases between them. Looked up from germline, CDR1 is ENHRY and CDR2 is SYGVKD. CDR3 length: 12 amino acids. The CDR3 DNA reads TGTGCCATCAGTTCTGGGAGCGATACGCAGTATTTT. Its protein is CAISSGSDTQYF.

The rearrangement joins TRBV5-1 to TRBJ2-3, with 8 bases fitting TRBD2. This CDR3 comprises 15 residues. The germline V gene has CDR1 SGHRS and CDR2 YFSETQ. V was pared by 0 bases and J by 1 base, with 1 base of the junction left unmatched. CDR3 sequence reads: CASSLGAGGTDTQYF. CDR3 DNA sequence: TGCGCCAGCAGCTTGGGAGCGGGGGGCACAGATACGCAGTATTTT. The full variable domain, completed using reference TRBV5-1 and TRBJ2-3, is KAGVTQTPRYLIKTRGQQVTLSCSPISGHRSVSWYQQTPGQGLQFLFEYFSETQRNKGNFPGRFSGRQFSNSRSEMNVSTLELGDSALYLCASSLGAGGTDTQYFGPGTRLTVL.

In this sample, this clone is medium-sized. This chain connects TRBV28 to TRBJ1-1; tentative D call: TRBD1 (6 bases). V lost 2 bases to trimming and J lost 1 base, with 11 bases between them. CDR1 is MDHEN and CDR2 is SYDVKM in the germline V gene. The CDR3 consists of 15 residues. The CDR3 loop is CASSLRKTGNTEAFF. CDR3 bases: TGTGCCAGCAGTTTACGGAAGACAGGGAACACTGAAGCTTTCTTT. Combining the CDR3 with reference TRBV28 and TRBJ1-1 gives the whole variable domain DVKVTQSSRYLVKRTGEKVFLECVQDMDHENMFWYRQDPGLGLRLIYFSYDVKMKEKGDIPEGYSVSREKKERFSLILESASTNQTSMYLCASSLRKTGNTEAFFGQGTRLTVV.

The V gene is TRBV6-5, the J gene TRBJ2-1; TRBD1 matches at 10 bases. J gave up 8 bases and V 8 bases, and 9 bases lay outside the gene matches. The V gene's germline CDR1 is MNHEY and CDR2 SVGAGI. The CDR3 runs to 14 residues. The CDR3 sequence: CASSLRTGGYEQFF. The CDR3 DNA is TGTGCCAGCTCGTTGAGGACAGGGGGATATGAGCAGTTCTTC.

The genes are TRBV7-2 and TRBJ2-2; the match to TRBD2 covers 12 bases. Germline V gene data show CDR1 as SGHTA and CDR2 as FQGNSA. The V segment lost 5 bases and the J segment 4 bases; nucleotides outside the gene matches: 8. CDR3 length equals 17 residues. CDR3 sequence reads: CASSPLAGGTSTGELFF. The CDR3, as DNA: TGTGCCAGCAGCCCTCTAGCGGGGGGGACGTCCACCGGGGAGCTGTTTTTT.

This chain joins TRBV9 and TRBJ1-1; 10 nucleotides agree with TRBD1. Germline loops: CDR1 SGDLS, CDR2 YYNGEE. Losses at the gene ends were 3 bases for V and 4 bases for J; bases not matched to a gene: 9. CDR3 length equals 16 residues. CDR3 sequence reads: CASSADRGQRGTEAFF. The CDR3, as DNA: TGTGCCAGCAGCGCCGACAGGGGGCAGCGGGGCACTGAAGCTTTCTTT.

This chain uses TRBV9 with TRBJ2-1, with 8 bases aligning to TRBD1. Germline CDR1 reads SGDLS; CDR2 reads YYNGEE. The CDR3 length is 14 residues. The V and J ends lost 3 bases and 5 bases, in that order; junction bases with no gene match: 4. The CDR3 DNA reads as TGTGCCAGCAGCGCGCAGGGGGCTAACAATGAGCAGTTCTTC. Its protein product is CASSAQGANNEQFF.

The genes are TRBV7-9 and TRBJ1-1; D call uncertain. CDR1 and CDR2 (germline): SEHNR, FQNEAQ (reference sequence). The CDR3 is 14 residues long. Deletions cut 5 bases from V and 0 bases from J, with 10 bases between. CDR3 loop: CASSPTLMNTEAFF. The CDR3 DNA reads TGTGCCAGCAGCCCGACCCTCATGAACACTGAAGCTTTCTTT.

The J gene is TRBJ1-2, the V gene TRBV18; D gene ambiguous. The length of the CDR3 is 15 residues. V was pared by 3 bases and J by 4 bases, with 15 bases between. Germline V CDR1 and CDR2: KGHSH, LQKENI. CDR3 nucleotide sequence: TGTGCCAGCTCACCGAGCTCCCCCTACCTCTATGGCTACACCTTC. Translated, it gives CASSPSSPYLYGYTF.

V usage is TRBV6-1 and J usage is TRBJ1-2; D call uncertain. Germline CDR1 is MNHNS and CDR2 is SASEGT. The CDR3 is 13 residues long. V was shortened by 2 bases and J by 8 bases, with 12 bases between the two germline ends. Here the CDR3 reads CASSEYEGLGYTF. CDR3 DNA: TGTGCCAGCAGTGAATACGAGGGCCTCGGCTACACCTTC.